This T cell receptor (beta chain) was sequenced during a study of blood T cell repertoires in COVID-19. Overall study: Sources were T cells, B-cell-depleted T cells, or PBMCs; the material itself was cDNA or gDNA.

The CDR3 covers 17 residues. CDR1 is LGHDT, CDR2 YNNKEL, per germline (reference sequence). The germline V and J ends were trimmed by 0 bases and 0 bases, with 11 bases remaining between them. Produced via immunoSEQ multiplex PCR; TCRdb's table is partial and in-frame only. The table records roughly 220,000 clones, more than 75% of them present only once. The sequence derives from a man aged 50-59 years who had recovered from COVID-19. Sequencing was carried out using peripheral blood. The chain carries TRBV3-1 (or the pseudogene TRBV3-2) and TRBJ1-4; a weak D match, TRBD1 (5 bases). DNA of the CDR3: TGTGCCAGCAGCCAAGAACCAGGGAAGGCAACTAATGAAAAACTGTTTTTT. Translation: CASSQEPGKATNEKLFF.